This T cell receptor beta chain was sequenced for a study of beta chain features in type 1 diabetes. In the study overall: Over all samples combined, over 85 million sorted cells were examined.

The CDR3 length is 13 residues. The V and J ends lost 7 bases and 8 bases, in that order; junction bases with no gene match: 11. Germline V gene lookup returns CDR1 SQVTM and CDR2 ANQGSEA. The purity of all sorted populations exceeded 98%. The study's findings and limits: Equally in patients and controls, PCR might preferentially amplify shorter templates. The naive, central memory and Treg TCRB repertoires of patients appeared to be more similar to one another than those of healthy donors. Significant though moderate, a shortening of TCRB CDR3s appeared in all four CD4+ subsets of Type 1 diabetes patients.

The entirety of the isolated RNA underwent reverse transcription, so expressed TCRB transcripts were sequenced. The table came from immunoSEQ multiplex PCR; TCRdb's copy has only in-frame clones and leaves some out. This table holds about 160,000 clones, approximately 9.1% found once. For this clone: The antigen is undetermined.

What was sequenced was central memory CD4+ T cells from blood. The clonotype comes from a woman younger than 45 with type 1 diabetes. The J gene is TRBJ1-3, the V gene TRBV29-1; 7 bases map to TRBD1. The CDR3 protein is CSAGGQVSDTIYF. CDR3 bases: TGCAGCGCCGGCGGACAGGTTTCGGACACCATATATTTT.